The rows below give T cell receptor beta chains drawn from one sample of a study of T cells after yellow fever vaccination. One entry per CDR3 protein, called by TCRdb with MiXCR from the 5' RACE reads. The table lists about 320,000 distinct CDR3 sequences, 6.5% to 8.5% of them singletons. Sequenced material: PBMCs, taken approximately 47 days after the first yellow fever vaccination. The receptors come from a man in his late teens or twenties who received the YFV17D yellow fever vaccine. Both conserved end residues are part of each CDR3. Fields, in order: clone size, J gene, V gene, CDR3 protein. Not every row has a clone size; where given, it reads once, few, many or a size class.

>few|TRBJ2-2|TRBV24-1
CATSGGGFTGELFF
>few|TRBJ2-5|TRBV3-1
CASSQYEETQYF
>NA|TRBJ2-3|TRBV7-7
CASSLMMWLAPGDTQYF
>few|TRBJ2-1|TRBV4-1
CASRGMAGVHNEQFF
>NA|TRBJ2-6|TRBV18
CASSPKDLLISGANVLTF
>few|TRBJ2-3|TRBV28
CASSFAGTTSTDTQYF
>few|TRBJ2-7|TRBV10-3
CAIGRGESYEQYF
>few|TRBJ2-5|TRBV20-1
CSARATYETQYF
>NA|TRBJ1-2|TRBV29-1
CSVGAGLGYTF
>few|TRBJ2-2|TRBV5-1
CASSSQGVGNTGELFF
>NA|TRBJ1-5|TRBV7-9
CASSPGQHSNQPQHF
>many|TRBJ2-5|TRBV20-1
CSGSRAIETQYF
>NA|TRBJ1-1|TRBV12-3/TRBV12-4
CASRATGLNTEAFF
>NA|TRBJ2-5|TRBV4-3
CASSQDWGGTGDWETQYF
>NA|TRBJ1-6|TRBV27
CASSLRGQLNSPLHF
>few|TRBJ2-2|TRBV30
CAWIEGNTGELFF
>few|TRBJ2-1|TRBV4-2
CASSQLAGEGSNEQFF
>few|TRBJ2-1|TRBV5-1
CASSLETFSSYNEQFF
>few|TRBJ2-2|TRBV10-3
CAIREATGELFF
>few|TRBJ2-2|TRBV7-6
CASKLWSGELFF
>few|TRBJ2-1|TRBV12-3/TRBV12-4
CASSLPDRGRHEQFF
>NA|TRBJ1-1|TRBV21-1
CASRDSRATEAFF
>NA|TRBJ2-1|TRBV19
CASRQRLAGANEQFF
>many|TRBJ2-2|TRBV7-6
CASSLGDTGELFF
>NA|TRBJ2-7|TRBV13
CASSLDREFPYEQYF
>NA|TRBJ1-4|TRBV20-1
CSAGTGVIEKLFF
>NA|TRBJ2-7|TRBV7-2
CASRGMGLAGGIYEQYF
>NA|TRBJ1-5|TRBV15
CATSHRTVSQPQHF
>many|TRBJ2-2|TRBV12-3/TRBV12-4
CASTPNTGELFF
>NA|TRBJ1-6|TRBV4-1
CASSQVGGKSPLHF
>many|TRBJ2-3|TRBV5-5
CASSSGQASTDTQYF
>few|TRBJ1-4|TRBV4-2
CASSQNTEKLFF
>NA|TRBJ1-4|TRBV19
CASSMPGRNEKLFF
>NA|TRBJ2-1|TRBV28
CASGPPQLAGVVFF
>many|TRBJ2-3|TRBV6-2/TRBV6-3
CASTLSDRPTDTQYF
>NA|TRBJ2-7|TRBV4-1
CASSQDPGTGAAKQYF
>NA|TRBJ1-2|TRBV6-5
CAAAGNYGYTF
>NA|TRBJ1-3|TRBV30
CAVTQGASGNTIYF
>few|TRBJ2-1|TRBV6-2/TRBV6-3
CASSYPLPLLATSYNEQFF
>few|TRBJ1-1|TRBV13
CASSWWLTEAFF